These 18 T cell receptor beta chains originate from one sample sequenced in a study of T cells expressing NK-cell markers. TCRdb re-analyzed the 5' RACE reads; it lists each CDR3 protein once, without DNA. Found here are 400,000 to 450,000 distinct CDR3 sequences; the top ten clones hold about 7.3%. Sequenced material: blood T cells: a sorted CD56 or NKG2C T cell subset, CD4+ or CD8+ T cells, or bulk PBMC T cells (not recorded which). All receptors come from a woman aged 18 to 75 in good health.

The rearrangement joins TRBV20-1 to TRBJ1-1; the D gene TCRdb calls, TRBD1, cannot be checked with no DNA. This CDR3 has 14 amino acids. Germline CDR1 DFQATT, CDR2 SNEGSKA (reference sequence). The CDR3 reads CSARDRGRATEAFF.

The rearrangement joins TRBV29-1 to TRBJ1-1; TCRdb calls TRBD1, which cannot be checked without DNA. Per germline, CDR1 SQVTM and CDR2 ANQGSEA. The CDR3 totals 12 residues. The CDR3 here is CSAEGLGTEAFF.

The chain recombines TRBV5-4 with TRBJ1-2; TCRdb names TRBD1, which stays unverified in the absence of DNA. The V gene's germline CDR1 is SGHNT and CDR2 YYREEE (reference sequence). The CDR3 extends over 15 amino acids. The CDR3 loop reads CASSSTRGITSGYTF.

The V gene is TRBV20-1, the J gene TRBJ1-1; no DNA is available, so the TRBD1 call from TCRdb remains unchecked. Per germline, CDR1 DFQATT and CDR2 SNEGSKA (reference sequence). The CDR3 contains 15 residues. CDR3 protein: CSAKGRSSLNTEAFF.

The chain uses TRBV27 and TRBJ2-5; there is no DNA to check the TCRdb D call of TRBD1. Germline assignment: CDR1 MNHEY and CDR2 SMNVEV (reference sequence). There are 14 residues in the CDR3. This CDR3 reads CASRMTGTEETQYF.

V and J are TRBV28 and TRBJ2-1; the TRBD1 assignment by TCRdb is unverifiable without DNA. The CDR3 loop spans 14 amino acids. Germline assignment: CDR1 MDHEN and CDR2 SYDVKM. CDR3 sequence: CASSPPSTGGEQFF.

The CDR3 loop reads CSASPGTGLIEQFF. The chain carries TRBV20-1 and TRBJ2-1; checking the TCRdb D call of TRBD1 is not possible without DNA. CDR1 and CDR2 from the germline V gene are DFQATT and SNEGSKA (reference sequence). The CDR3 spans 14 residues.

This chain connects TRBV9 to TRBJ1-2; TCRdb lists TRBD1, though no DNA is available to test this call. This CDR3 has 12 amino acids. From germline, CDR1 is SGDLS and CDR2 YYNGEE. The CDR3 spells CASSPPMDGYTF.

V gene TRBV29-1 combines with J gene TRBJ1-2; TCRdb calls TRBD1, which cannot be checked without DNA. The CDR3 has 12 residues. CDR1 is SQVTM and CDR2 is ANQGSEA in the germline V gene. CDR3 amino acids: CSVGQGGDGYTF.

The rearrangement joins TRBV6-1 to TRBJ2-3; with no DNA, the TCRdb D assignment of TRBD2 cannot be verified. The CDR3 is 15 amino acids. The germline gives CDR1 MNHNS, CDR2 SASEGT. CDR3 sequence reads: CASRGLAGGPDTQYF.

CDR3 in amino acids: CASTPGRQGFGYGYTF. The J gene is TRBJ1-2, the V gene TRBV19; TCRdb's D call of TRBD1 is untestable without DNA. CDR1 and CDR2 from the germline V gene are LNHDA and SQIVND (reference sequence). CDR3 length: 16 amino acids.

The rearrangement links TRBV25-1 to TRBJ1-1. The germline gives CDR1 MGHDK, CDR2 SYGVNS. CDR3 length: 12 residues. CDR3 sequence: CASNTINTEAFF.

The chain recombines TRBV6-4 with TRBJ2-2. The germline CDR1 and CDR2 sequences are MRHNA and SNTAGT. The CDR3 is made up of 15 amino acids. This CDR3 reads CASSDRAGSTGELFF.

The genes are TRBV7-9 and TRBJ2-2; TCRdb names TRBD2, which stays unverified in the absence of DNA. Germline CDR1 reads SEHNR; CDR2 reads FQNEAQ (reference sequence). The CDR3 has 16 residues. CDR3 region: CASRASGPANTGELFF.

The chain joins TRBV7-8 to TRBJ1-3; TCRdb's D call of TRBD1 is untestable without DNA. Germline CDR1 SGHVS, CDR2 FQNEAQ. This CDR3 has 16 amino acids. The CDR3 loop reads CASSYVGQYNGNTIYF.

This CDR3 is CASSLRGTAGAYEQYF. This rearrangement joins TRBV7-8 to TRBJ2-7; absent DNA, TCRdb's TRBD1 call cannot be checked. This CDR3 has 16 residues. Germline V gene lookup returns CDR1 SGHVS and CDR2 FQNEAQ.

The chain links TRBV6-1 to TRBJ2-7; TCRdb gives TRBD1 as the D gene, but with no DNA this cannot be confirmed. There are 16 residues in the CDR3. The germline V gene encodes CDR1 MNHNS and CDR2 SASEGT. The CDR3 loop is CASREFSGQGGYEQYF.

The chain recombines TRBV5-1 with TRBJ2-1; TCRdb's assignment of TRBD2 cannot be checked, as there is no DNA. Looked up from germline, CDR1 is SGHRS and CDR2 is YFSETQ. The length of the CDR3 is 15 residues. The CDR3 spells CASSFVGRSYNEQFF.